This passage covers 19 T cell receptor beta chains from one sample sequenced in a study of T cells in Graves' hyperthyroidism and ophthalmopathy. Amplification yielded TCR beta CDR3 regions, with RNA transcripts as the source. TCR CDR3 regions were first amplified by RT-PCR with HTBI primers. MiXCR, applied by TCRdb to the multiplex PCR reads, yields one record per CDR3 protein. The data show around 570,000 distinct CDR3 sequences, with 15% to 20% seen just once and 40% to 50% held by the top ten. Sample: blood. The receptors were sampled from a man aged 40-55 years with Graves' ophthalmopathy.

The table lists this clonotype with many counts. V and J are TRBV12-3 or TRBV12-4 and TRBJ2-5; TRBD2 matches at 8 bases. J was trimmed by 2 bases and V by 2 bases; bases with no gene match: 4. The length of the CDR3 is 15 residues. CDR3 sequence (DNA): TGTGCCAGCAGTTTAACACCTAGCGGGCAAGAGACCCAGTACTTC. Translating it yields CASSLTPSGQETQYF.

This clonotype was recorded many times. The V and J genes are TRBV5-1 and TRBJ2-1, with D perhaps matching TRBD2 (5 bases). CDR1 is SGHRS and CDR2 is YFSETQ in the germline V gene. There are 14 residues in the CDR3. V lost 2 bases and J lost 3, with 9 bases in between. CDR3 DNA: TGCGCCAGCAGCTTCCCGGGGAACTACAATGAGCAGTTCTTC. Translating gives CASSFPGNYNEQFF.

This clonotype appeared many times. The chain links TRBV11-2 to TRBJ2-5, with no clear D. There are 11 residues in the CDR3. Germline-derived CDR1 and CDR2 are SGHAT and FQNNGV. V gave up 5 bases and J gave up 13 bases, with 14 bases separating them. CDR3 sequence: CASSPRSDPYF. Here the CDR3 DNA reads TGTGCCAGCAGCCCTCGGAGTGACCCGTACTTC. Using reference TRBV11-2 and TRBJ2-5 for the parts outside the CDR3, the full variable domain is EAGVAQSPRYKIIEKRQSVAFWCNPISGHATLYWYQQILGQGPKLLIQFQNNGVVDDSQLPKDRFSAERLKGVDSTLKIQPAKLEDSAVYLCASSPRSDPYFGPGTRLLVL.

This clonotype was detected a few times. The gene calls are TRBV20-1 and TRBJ1-2; D might be TRBD1 (5 bases). Trimming shortened V by 0 bases and J by 1 base, and 12 bases separated the two germline ends. Germline assignment: CDR1 DFQATT and CDR2 SNEGSKA (reference sequence). CDR3 length: 15 residues. CDR3 loop: CSARDPWGGNYGYTF. CDR3 nucleotide sequence: TGCAGTGCTAGAGACCCCTGGGGGGGTAACTATGGCTACACCTTC.

This clonotype was picked up many times. The rearrangement joins TRBV7-2 to TRBJ2-3; TRBD1 aligns across 8 bases. CDR1 and CDR2 from the germline V gene are SGHTA and FQGNSA. The ends lost 4 bases at V and 3 bases at J; junction bases unmatched: 3. The CDR3 has 14 residues. CDR3 in DNA: TGTGCCAGCAGCTACCAGGGGGCTACAGATACGCAGTATTTT. The encoded protein is CASSYQGATDTQYF.

This clonotype was observed a handful of times. The chain uses TRBV7-9 and TRBJ2-5, with TRBD1 identical over 9 bases. The junction had 6 bases not matched to a gene; V was cut back by 3 bases and J by 4 bases. There are 15 residues in the CDR3. Germline loops: CDR1 SEHNR, CDR2 FQNEAQ (reference sequence). The CDR3 DNA reads TGTGCCAGCAGCTTTCCGGGACAGGGACGAGAGACCCAGTACTTC. It encodes CASSFPGQGRETQYF.

This chain uses TRBV19 with TRBJ2-7; tentatively, D is TRBD1 or TRBD2 (5 bases each). The V gene's germline CDR1 is LNHDA and CDR2 SQIVND (reference sequence). The CDR3 extends over 15 amino acids. Trimming pared 5 bases from V and 1 base from J, leaving 15 bases between. This CDR3 is CASSSLWDGSYEQYF. CDR3 nucleotide sequence: TGTGCCAGTAGTTCACTCTGGGACGGATCCTACGAGCAGTACTTC.

This clonotype was counted only a few times. The V call is TRBV3-1, the J call TRBJ2-2, with 8 bases aligning to TRBD1. The CDR3 contains 18 residues. Germline V gene lookup returns CDR1 LGHDT and CDR2 YNNKEL (reference sequence). V was clipped by 1 base and J by 2 bases; unmatched bases: 9. CDR3 coding DNA: TGTGCCAGCAGCCAAGCGGGGGCAGGGGGCTTAAACACCGGGGAGCTGTTTTTT. Translated, it gives CASSQAGAGGLNTGELFF.

The table lists this clonotype with many counts. This rearrangement joins TRBV28 to TRBJ2-5, with 7 bases fitting TRBD2. V trimming: 6 bases; J trimming: 2 bases; junction bases outside the gene matches: 12. CDR3 size: 16 residues. Germline V gives CDR1 MDHEN, CDR2 SYDVKM. The CDR3 coding sequence is TGTGCCAGCAGCCTTCATGGCCTAGCGGCACAAGAGACCCAGTACTTC. This encodes CASSLHGLAAQETQYF. The full variable domain, its missing parts supplied by reference TRBV28 and TRBJ2-5, is DVKVTQSSRYLVKRTGEKVFLECVQDMDHENMFWYRQDPGLGLRLIYFSYDVKMKEKGDIPEGYSVSREKKERFSLILESASTNQTSMYLCASSLHGLAAQETQYFGPGTRLLVL.

The gene calls are TRBV5-6 and TRBJ2-1, with 13 nucleotides matching TRBD2. J gave up 8 bases and V 7 bases, and 9 bases lay outside the gene matches. CDR1 and CDR2 (germline): SGHDT, YYEEEE. This CDR3 is 15 amino acids long. The CDR3 DNA reads as TGTGCCAGCCTCGTCACTAGCGGGAGGGGGGATGAGCAGTTCTTC. Encoded protein: CASLVTSGRGDEQFF.

The chain has TRBV6-4 and TRBJ2-5; D tentatively reads TRBD1 or TRBD2 (6 bases each). Trimming shortened V by 10 bases and J by 7 bases, and 16 bases separated the two germline ends. Germline-derived CDR1 and CDR2 are MRHNA and SNTAGT. The CDR3 has 12 amino acids. CDR3 in amino acids: CATPQEGGTQYF. The CDR3 DNA is TGTGCCACCCCTCAGGAGGGGGGGACCCAGTACTTC.

The V gene is TRBV7-2, the J gene TRBJ1-2; unclear D gene. From germline, CDR1 is SGHTA and CDR2 FQGNSA. This CDR3 contains 15 residues. The ends were cut back, 3 bases at V and 0 bases at J, with 11 bases in the middle. DNA for the CDR3: TGTGCCAGCAGCTTCGAACCGGACTCTAACTATGGCTACACCTTC. Translated: CASSFEPDSNYGYTF. Complete variable domain (other parts from reference TRBV7-2 and TRBJ1-2): GAGVSQSPSNKVTEKGKDVELRCDPISGHTALYWYRQSLGQGLEFLIYFQGNSAPDKSGLPSDRFSAERTGGSVSTLTIQRTQQEDSAVYLCASSFEPDSNYGYTFGSGTRLTVV.

This clonotype came up a few times. This rearrangement joins TRBV6-2 or TRBV6-3 to TRBJ2-3; D assignment may be TRBD1 or TRBD2 (5 bases each). The CDR3 spans 15 residues. CDR1 is MNHEY, CDR2 SVGEGT, per germline. Trimming shortened V by 0 bases and J by 6 bases, and 13 bases separated the two germline ends. The CDR3 loop is CASSYSSRGADTQYF. The CDR3 DNA follows: TGTGCCAGCAGTTACTCGAGTAGGGGAGCCGATACGCAGTATTTT.

The table lists this clonotype with many counts. This chain connects TRBV11-2 to TRBJ2-3, with 8 bases aligning to TRBD1. The ends lost 6 bases at V and 1 base at J; junction bases unmatched: 3. Germline values: CDR1 SGHAT, CDR2 FQNNGV. This CDR3 contains 14 residues. The CDR3 DNA sequence: TGTGCCAGCAGATCGGGACAGGGCACAGATACGCAGTATTTT. It translates to CASRSGQGTDTQYF.

This rearrangement joins TRBV3-1 to TRBJ2-5; weak D call: TRBD2 (6 bases). Germline V CDR1 and CDR2: LGHDT, YNNKEL (reference sequence). The CDR3 length is 15 residues. V shed 0 bases and J shed 3 bases, with 11 bases lying between them. In DNA, the CDR3 is TGTGCCAGCAGCCAAGAAGCGGGTCGAGAAGAGACCCAGTACTTC. Translating it yields CASSQEAGREETQYF.

The chain carries TRBV6-1 and TRBJ1-2; D gene unclear. V was pared by 7 bases and J by 5 bases, with 14 bases between. CDR1 and CDR2 from the germline V gene are MNHNS and SASEGT. CDR3 length: 13 amino acids. The CDR3 sequence: CASNPLEGYGYTF. DNA for the CDR3: TGTGCCAGCAATCCCCTCGAGGGTTATGGCTACACCTTC.

Regarding this clonotype: Possible read error: a much larger clone is one base away. V gene TRBV27 combines with J gene TRBJ2-7; D possibly corresponds to TRBD1 (5 bases). The CDR3 has 14 residues. CDR1 is MNHEY, CDR2 SMNVEV, per germline (reference sequence). Trimming removed 8 bases at V and 5 bases at J, with 19 bases between. In DNA form, the CDR3 reads TGTGCCAGCGGTCTCAGGGAAGGGTCCAACGAGCAGTACTTC. Protein: CASGLREGSNEQYF.

This clonotype was detected ten times or more. V is TRBV6-1 and J is TRBJ2-1; the D is unclear. Trimming stripped 4 bases from V and 5 bases from J, with 24 bases between. This CDR3 is built from 18 residues. Germline CDR1 reads MNHNS; CDR2 reads SASEGT. The CDR3 DNA is TGTGCCAGCAGTGCGGTCCCGCTACCCATCCAGAACAACAATGAGCAGTTCTTC. Translation gives CASSAVPLPIQNNNEQFF.

This clonotype was detected only a few times. The V gene is TRBV9, the J gene TRBJ1-5, with a weak D call TRBD1 (5 bases). The V and J ends lost 4 bases and 5 bases respectively, with 13 bases between them. The CDR3 extends over 14 amino acids. Germline CDR1 is SGDLS and CDR2 is YYNGEE. CDR3 DNA sequence: TGTGCCAGCAGCCCGACAGATTACCATCAGCCCCAGCATTTT. Protein sequence: CASSPTDYHQPQHF.